This T cell receptor (beta chain) was identified in a study of CD8+ T cells in alopecia areata. The study's findings and limits: Normal skin's resident alphabeta T cells are sequenced alongside lesional scalp T cells.

As regards this clone: What it recognizes is unknown.

RNA extraction was followed by reverse transcription into cDNA, which acted as the sequencing template. Sequencing used immunoSEQ multiplex PCR; TCRdb keeps in-frame clones, though not all of them. The sample includes about 200,000 clones, about three fifths of them seen just once. The authors sorted CD4+ and CD8+ T cells from PBMCs. CDR1 and CDR2 (germline): SQVTM, ANQGSEA. The CDR3 extends over 13 amino acids. Deletions cut 4 bases from V and 4 bases from J, with 13 bases between. V and J are TRBV29-1 and TRBJ1-2; D is unresolved. This receptor was taken from a human donor with alopecia areata. The sequences come from CD4+ T cells sorted from blood, collected at week 0. CDR3 in DNA: TGCAGCGTTGTTGGCAGGTTGGGCTATGGCTACACCTTC. This encodes CSVVGRLGYGYTF.